The rows below give T cell receptor beta chains drawn from one sample of a study of cytomegalovirus exposure and HLA in healthy donors. Measured with immunoSEQ multiplex PCR; TCRdb has only the in-frame clones, and not every one. The data contain over 200,000 clones, around 73% of them singletons. Sequenced input: PBMCs. These receptors came from a male donor in good health and CMV-seronegative. Each CDR3 is given with its conserved first and last residue. The order of the fields is clone size, D gene, V gene, J gene, CDR3 length, CDR3 DNA, CDR3 protein. A D gene is named only where the DNA matches it firmly. Clone size is shown for a subset of rows, as once, few, many or a class of expanded clone.

clone size: NA
D gene: NA
V gene: TRBV27
J gene: TRBJ1-5
CDR3 length: 14
CDR3 DNA: TGTGCCAGCGGTGATATAGGGGGCAATCAGCCCCAGCATTTT
CDR3 protein: CASGDIGGNQPQHF

clone size: NA
D gene: TRBD2
V gene: TRBV6-1
J gene: TRBJ2-7
CDR3 length: 14
CDR3 DNA: TGTGCCAGCAGTGATGTACTAGCGGCCAGCGAGCAGTACTTC
CDR3 protein: CASSDVLAASEQYF

clone size: NA
D gene: TRBD2
V gene: TRBV7-9
J gene: TRBJ2-3
CDR3 length: 16
CDR3 DNA: TGTGCCAGCAGCTCTCGCGGGAGGAGGGGCACAGATACGCAGTATTTT
CDR3 protein: CASSSRGRRGTDTQYF

clone size: NA
D gene: NA
V gene: TRBV7-9
J gene: TRBJ1-5
CDR3 length: 17
CDR3 DNA: TGTGCCAGCAGCCTAGGTTCGGAGGGGCGATTGGATCAGCCCCAGCATTTT
CDR3 protein: CASSLGSEGRLDQPQHF

clone size: NA
D gene: NA
V gene: TRBV7-2
J gene: TRBJ1-1
CDR3 length: 14
CDR3 DNA: TGTGCCAGCAGCACCGGGAGTTTGAACACTGAAGCTTTCTTT
CDR3 protein: CASSTGSLNTEAFF

clone size: NA
D gene: NA
V gene: TRBV7-9
J gene: TRBJ1-1
CDR3 length: 17
CDR3 DNA: TGTGCCAGCAGCCCAACGACAGGCGGTCTAACGAACACTGAAGCTTTCTTT
CDR3 protein: CASSPTTGGLTNTEAFF

clone size: few
D gene: NA
V gene: TRBV7-9
J gene: TRBJ1-3
CDR3 length: 18
CDR3 DNA: TGTGCCAGCAGCCGTCATCGGACAGCAAAGTTCTCTGGAAACACCATATATTTT
CDR3 protein: CASSRHRTAKFSGNTIYF

clone size: NA
D gene: NA
V gene: TRBV28
J gene: TRBJ2-7
CDR3 length: 13
CDR3 DNA: TGTGCCAGCAGTTTTCCTTACTCCTACGAGCAGTACTTC
CDR3 protein: CASSFPYSYEQYF

clone size: NA
D gene: NA
V gene: TRBV19
J gene: TRBJ2-1
CDR3 length: 14
CDR3 DNA: TGTGCCAGTAGTATAGAATGGAGTGACAATGAGCAGTTCTTC
CDR3 protein: CASSIEWSDNEQFF

clone size: NA
D gene: NA
V gene: TRBV6-5
J gene: TRBJ2-7
CDR3 length: 12
CDR3 DNA: TGTGCCAGCAGCAACAAAATCTACGAGCAGTACTTC
CDR3 protein: CASSNKIYEQYF

clone size: once
D gene: NA
V gene: TRBV7-9
J gene: TRBJ2-2
CDR3 length: 16
CDR3 DNA: TGTTCCAGCAGCTTTGTGGGACAAACGAACACCGGGGAGCTGTTTTTT
CDR3 protein: CSSSFVGQTNTGELFF

clone size: NA
D gene: NA
V gene: TRBV19
J gene: TRBJ2-7
CDR3 length: 12
CDR3 DNA: TGTGCCAGTAGGGCCCACTCGGGCGAGCAGTACTTC
CDR3 protein: CASRAHSGEQYF

clone size: NA
D gene: NA
V gene: TRBV28
J gene: TRBJ1-1
CDR3 length: 12
CDR3 DNA: TGTGCCAGCAGTTTACCTCTCACTGAAGCTTTCTTT
CDR3 protein: CASSLPLTEAFF

clone size: NA
D gene: TRBD1
V gene: TRBV6-5
J gene: TRBJ2-7
CDR3 length: 15
CDR3 DNA: TGTGCCAGCAGGATACCGGGACAGGGGCCCCACGAGCAGTACTTC
CDR3 protein: CASRIPGQGPHEQYF

clone size: NA
D gene: TRBD2
V gene: TRBV6-1
J gene: TRBJ2-3
CDR3 length: 13
CDR3 DNA: TGTGCCAGCAGTGAGATGACCGGGGGGAAGAGCTATTTT
CDR3 protein: CASSEMTGGKSYF

clone size: once
D gene: NA
V gene: TRBV29-1
J gene: TRBJ2-1
CDR3 length: 15
CDR3 DNA: TGCAGCGTTGATAGCTCTCGGGGCTCCTACAATGAGCAGTTCTTC
CDR3 protein: CSVDSSRGSYNEQFF

clone size: NA
D gene: NA
V gene: TRBV7-9
J gene: TRBJ2-5
CDR3 length: 14
CDR3 DNA: TGTGCCAGCAGCCGAATGACAGTCCAAGAGACCCAGTACTTC
CDR3 protein: CASSRMTVQETQYF

clone size: once
D gene: TRBD1
V gene: TRBV2
J gene: TRBJ2-1
CDR3 length: 12
CDR3 DNA: TGTGCCAGCGGGGGACAGAACAATGAGCAGTTCTTC
CDR3 protein: CASGGQNNEQFF

clone size: NA
D gene: NA
V gene: TRBV6-5
J gene: TRBJ2-1
CDR3 length: 15
CDR3 DNA: TGTGCCAGCAGTACCCTCGGGGAGTACTACAATGAGCAGTTCTTC
CDR3 protein: CASSTLGEYYNEQFF

clone size: NA
D gene: NA
V gene: TRBV13
J gene: TRBJ2-3
CDR3 length: 15
CDR3 DNA: TGTGCCAGCAGCTTAGATGGGGGCGGCACAGATACGCAGTATTTT
CDR3 protein: CASSLDGGGTDTQYF

clone size: NA
D gene: NA
V gene: TRBV14
J gene: TRBJ2-7
CDR3 length: 14
CDR3 DNA: TGTGCCAGCAGCCAAGAAGTTCACCGGGGCGAGCAGTACTTC
CDR3 protein: CASSQEVHRGEQYF

clone size: NA
D gene: TRBD2
V gene: TRBV19
J gene: TRBJ2-1
CDR3 length: 15
CDR3 DNA: TGTGCCAGTAGTATAGTCTCTAGCGGGAGTCTTGAGCAGTTCTTC
CDR3 protein: CASSIVSSGSLEQFF

clone size: NA
D gene: NA
V gene: TRBV7-2
J gene: TRBJ1-2
CDR3 length: 14
CDR3 DNA: TGTGCCAGCAGCTTAGCCAGGCATAACTATGGCTACACCTTC
CDR3 protein: CASSLARHNYGYTF

clone size: few
D gene: NA
V gene: TRBV10-2
J gene: TRBJ1-5
CDR3 length: 15
CDR3 DNA: TGCGCCAGCAGTGAGTCGTCCCAGGGCCATCAGCCCCAGCATTTT
CDR3 protein: CASSESSQGHQPQHF

clone size: few
D gene: NA
V gene: TRBV4-1
J gene: TRBJ1-3
CDR3 length: 15
CDR3 DNA: TGCGCCAGCAGCCAAGATTCGGACATTGGAAACACCATATATTTT
CDR3 protein: CASSQDSDIGNTIYF

clone size: many
D gene: TRBD2
V gene: TRBV6-1
J gene: TRBJ2-3
CDR3 length: 15
CDR3 DNA: TGTGCCAGCAGCACGAGGGACTACAGCACAGATACGCAGTATTTT
CDR3 protein: CASSTRDYSTDTQYF

clone size: NA
D gene: TRBD1
V gene: TRBV27
J gene: TRBJ1-5
CDR3 length: 18
CDR3 DNA: TGTGCCAGCAGTCCGGGACCGGGACAGGGGCTTAAAAATCAGCCCCAGCATTTT
CDR3 protein: CASSPGPGQGLKNQPQHF

clone size: NA
D gene: NA
V gene: TRBV7-6
J gene: TRBJ2-2
CDR3 length: 16
CDR3 DNA: TGTGCCAGCAGCATATCAGGCGATATAAACACCGGGGAGCTGTTTTTT
CDR3 protein: CASSISGDINTGELFF

clone size: NA
D gene: TRBD1
V gene: TRBV28
J gene: TRBJ2-7
CDR3 length: 16
CDR3 DNA: TGTGCCAGCGGTAGTTTACAGGGGGCCTCTTCCTACGAGCAGTACTTC
CDR3 protein: CASGSLQGASSYEQYF

clone size: NA
D gene: NA
V gene: TRBV15
J gene: TRBJ2-1
CDR3 length: 14
CDR3 DNA: TGTGCCACCAGCAGAGGACGGGGTGGCAATGAGCAGTTCTTC
CDR3 protein: CATSRGRGGNEQFF

clone size: few
D gene: TRBD1
V gene: TRBV6-1
J gene: TRBJ1-5
CDR3 length: 16
CDR3 DNA: TGTGCCAGCAGTGTATCCGGGACAGGGGGCAATCAGCCCCAGCATTTT
CDR3 protein: CASSVSGTGGNQPQHF

clone size: NA
D gene: TRBD1
V gene: TRBV5-4
J gene: TRBJ2-4
CDR3 length: 15
CDR3 DNA: TGTGCCAGCAGCTTGCTCGGGACAGGAAAAAACATTCAGTACTTC
CDR3 protein: CASSLLGTGKNIQYF

clone size: NA
D gene: TRBD1
V gene: TRBV5-1
J gene: TRBJ2-2
CDR3 length: 16
CDR3 DNA: TGCGCCAGCAGCCCCACCGGGACAGCAAACACCGGGGAGCTGTTTTTT
CDR3 protein: CASSPTGTANTGELFF

clone size: NA
D gene: NA
V gene: TRBV18
J gene: TRBJ1-2
CDR3 length: 12
CDR3 DNA: TGTGCCAGCTCACCACCTCTGGGAGACTACACCTTC
CDR3 protein: CASSPPLGDYTF

clone size: NA
D gene: TRBD2
V gene: TRBV28
J gene: TRBJ2-7
CDR3 length: 13
CDR3 DNA: TGTGCCAGCAGCCAGACTAGCTGGAACGAGCAGTACTTC
CDR3 protein: CASSQTSWNEQYF

clone size: NA
D gene: TRBD1
V gene: TRBV19
J gene: TRBJ1-1
CDR3 length: 14
CDR3 DNA: TGTGCCAGTAGTCGGGACAGGGGGAACACTGAAGCTTTCTTT
CDR3 protein: CASSRDRGNTEAFF

clone size: NA
D gene: TRBD2
V gene: TRBV6-5
J gene: TRBJ2-3
CDR3 length: 16
CDR3 DNA: TGTGCCAGCAGTTCCTTAGCGGGAGCGGGCACAGATACGCAGTATTTT
CDR3 protein: CASSSLAGAGTDTQYF

clone size: NA
D gene: NA
V gene: TRBV27
J gene: TRBJ2-7
CDR3 length: 16
CDR3 DNA: TGTGCCAGCAGCCCAGTGCTAGGCGACCTCTCCTACGAGCAGTACTTC
CDR3 protein: CASSPVLGDLSYEQYF

clone size: NA
D gene: TRBD1
V gene: TRBV28
J gene: TRBJ2-7
CDR3 length: 16
CDR3 DNA: TGTGCCAGCTCCAGAGGGGGCGGAACCTATCCCTACGAGCAGTACTTC
CDR3 protein: CASSRGGGTYPYEQYF

clone size: NA
D gene: NA
V gene: TRBV7-8
J gene: TRBJ1-1
CDR3 length: 16
CDR3 DNA: TGTGCCAGCAGCGGCAGCATTACGACAGGGAACACTGAAGCTTTCTTT
CDR3 protein: CASSGSITTGNTEAFF

clone size: NA
D gene: NA
V gene: TRBV6-1
J gene: TRBJ2-7
CDR3 length: 14
CDR3 DNA: TGTGCCAGCAGTGAGCGGGACCTGTCATACGAGCAGTACTTC
CDR3 protein: CASSERDLSYEQYF

clone size: NA
D gene: TRBD2
V gene: TRBV5-4
J gene: TRBJ2-5
CDR3 length: 14
CDR3 DNA: TGTGCCAGCAGCAGGGGACTACAGAGCGAGACCCAGTACTTC
CDR3 protein: CASSRGLQSETQYF

clone size: NA
D gene: TRBD1
V gene: TRBV18
J gene: TRBJ2-7
CDR3 length: 15
CDR3 DNA: TGTGCCAGCTCACCCCGGGACAGGGGTTACTACGAGCAGTACTTC
CDR3 protein: CASSPRDRGYYEQYF